This T cell receptor (beta chain) appears in the sequencing data of a study of blood T cell repertoires in COVID-19. Across the whole study: Acute-phase and convalescent COVID-19 samples originated in the United States, Italy and Spain. T cells, B-cell-depleted T cells, or PBMCs supplied cDNA or gDNA.

Original methodology: Counts of nucleated cells, estimated from reference gene primer amplification, were obtained. The assay was immunoSEQ multiplex PCR, and TCRdb's table has in-frame clones only and misses some. V and J calls plus clone size are reproduced from that table; the DNA served to infer D and trimming. Of roughly 60,000 clones in the sample, roughly 86% were seen once. From germline, CDR1 is SGHRS and CDR2 YFSETQ. The CDR3 has 16 residues. With 3 bases clipped from V and 4 bases from J, the junction kept 7 bases outside the gene matches. The receptor comes from a man aged 45 to 65 with active COVID-19. This sequence joins TRBV5-1 and TRBJ2-3; 11 bases fit TRBD2. Sequencing was performed on peripheral blood. This CDR3 is CASSYFSGGAADTQYF. CDR3 nucleotide sequence: TGCGCCAGCAGCTACTTTAGCGGGGGGGCCGCAGATACGCAGTATTTT.